The 3 T cell receptor beta chains in this list originate from one sample, sequenced in a study of cytomegalovirus exposure and HLA in healthy donors. PCR used 60 Vbeta primers and 13 Jbeta primers. The protocol was immunoSEQ multiplex PCR, while the TCRdb copy is restricted to in-frame clones and leaves out a portion. This sample carries about 88,000 clones, with about 5.9% going to the ten biggest clones. Input material: PBMCs. These receptors were collected from a girl between 10 and 17 years old in good health and CMV-seropositive.

This chain joins TRBV13 and TRBJ2-5; the match to TRBD1 covers 11 bases. This CDR3 contains 16 residues. Trimming took 5 bases from V and 6 from J; bases not matched to a gene: 11. The germline V gene encodes CDR1 PRHDT and CDR2 FYEKMQ (reference sequence). The chain's CDR3 is CASSRTDGQGAKTQYF. DNA for the CDR3: TGTGCCAGCAGCCGCACGGACGGACAGGGGGCAAAGACCCAGTACTTC.

The J gene is TRBJ2-2, the V gene TRBV29-1, with D tentatively TRBD2 (5 bases). Trimming pared 4 bases from V and 2 bases from J, leaving 11 bases between. Germline CDR1 SQVTM, CDR2 ANQGSEA. This CDR3 is built from 14 residues. The CDR3 DNA reads TGCAGCGTTGGAGGACGGGGAAACACCGGGGAGCTGTTTTTT. The encoded protein is CSVGGRGNTGELFF.

V and J are TRBV4-2 and TRBJ1-1; D is unresolved. This CDR3 has 11 amino acids. Germline values: CDR1 LGHNA, CDR2 YNFKEQ. V lost 0 bases to trimming and J lost 6 bases, with 2 bases between them. The CDR3, as DNA: TGTGCCAGCAGCCAAGACGCTGAAGCTTTCTTT. Translation: CASSQDAEAFF.